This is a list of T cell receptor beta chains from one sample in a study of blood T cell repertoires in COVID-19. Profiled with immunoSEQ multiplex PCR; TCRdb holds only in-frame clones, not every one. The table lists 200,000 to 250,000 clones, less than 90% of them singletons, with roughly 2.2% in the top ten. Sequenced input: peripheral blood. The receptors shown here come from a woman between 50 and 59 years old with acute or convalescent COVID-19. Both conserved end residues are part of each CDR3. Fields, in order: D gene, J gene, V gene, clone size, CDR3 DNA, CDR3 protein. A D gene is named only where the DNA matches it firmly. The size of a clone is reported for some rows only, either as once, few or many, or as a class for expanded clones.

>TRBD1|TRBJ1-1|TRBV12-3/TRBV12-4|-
TGTGCCAGCAGTCCGACAGGGCCAGCTTTCTTT
CASSPTGPAFF
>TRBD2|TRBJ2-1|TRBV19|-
TGTGCCAGTAGTACCGCGGGAGCGGGAGGGCGGGGTGAGCAGTTCTTC
CASSTAGAGGRGEQFF
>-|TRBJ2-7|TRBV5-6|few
TGTGCCAGCAGCTTGGCGGCCTACGAGCAGTACTTC
CASSLAAYEQYF
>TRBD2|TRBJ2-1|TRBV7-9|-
TGTGCCAGCAGCTTGGTGGGGACTAGCGTCAGTGAGCAGTTCTTC
CASSLVGTSVSEQFF
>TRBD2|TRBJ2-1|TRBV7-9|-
TGTGCCAGCAGCTTCGGGACTAGCGGCTCTAGGGTTGAGCAGTTCTTC
CASSFGTSGSRVEQFF
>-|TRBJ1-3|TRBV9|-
TGTGCCAGCAGCGTAGCAGGGCAAGGAAACACCATATATTTT
CASSVAGQGNTIYF
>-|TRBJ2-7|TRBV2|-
TGTGCCAGCAGAGCCGGAACAGCGGCCTACGAGCAGTACTTC
CASRAGTAAYEQYF
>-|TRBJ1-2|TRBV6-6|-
TGTGCCAGCAGCCCTGACACTTTCTATGGCTACACCTTC
CASSPDTFYGYTF
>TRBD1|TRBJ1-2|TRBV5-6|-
TGTGCCAGCAGCTTGTACGGGACAGGGGATAACTATGGCTACACCTTC
CASSLYGTGDNYGYTF
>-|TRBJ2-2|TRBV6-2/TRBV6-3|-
TGTGCCAGCAGCCAACTCTTCACCGGGGAGCTGTTTTTT
CASSQLFTGELFF
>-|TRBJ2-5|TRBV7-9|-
TGTGCCAGCAGCTTAGGTTACGGCATGGAGCAAGAGACCCAGTACTTC
CASSLGYGMEQETQYF
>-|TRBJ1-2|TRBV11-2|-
TGTGCCAGCAGCTCCGAGGGAGGGCGTGGCTACACCTTC
CASSSEGGRGYTF
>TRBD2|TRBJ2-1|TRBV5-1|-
TGCGCCAGCAGCTTAGTACTAGCGGGAGTAGGTGAGCAGTTCTTC
CASSLVLAGVGEQFF
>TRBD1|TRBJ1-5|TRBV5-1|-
TGCGCCAGCAGCCAGGGACAGAGCAATCAGCCCCAGCATTTT
CASSQGQSNQPQHF
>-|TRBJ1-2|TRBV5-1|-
TGCGCCAGCAGCTTGGGGGGCGGACCGATGAACTATGGCTACACCTTC
CASSLGGGPMNYGYTF
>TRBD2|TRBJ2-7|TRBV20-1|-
TGCAGTGCTAGTGGGCAGGGACTAGCGAGCGAGCAGTACTTC
CSASGQGLASEQYF
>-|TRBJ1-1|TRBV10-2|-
TGCGCCAGCAGGGCCCCGGTTCAGGGGCGACTGAACACTGAAGCTTTCTTT
CASRAPVQGRLNTEAFF
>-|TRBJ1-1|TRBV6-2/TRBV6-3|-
TGTGCCAGCAGTTACGGGGTTGGAGGGACGAACACTGAAGCTTTCTTT
CASSYGVGGTNTEAFF
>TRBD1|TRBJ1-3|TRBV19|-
TGTGCCAGTAGTATAAAGGCGGGACAGTCGGGAAACACCATATATTTT
CASSIKAGQSGNTIYF
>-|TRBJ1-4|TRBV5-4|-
TGTGCCAGCAGCTTGGCGAGAGCGGGGGCATCGGAAAAACTGTTTTTT
CASSLARAGASEKLFF
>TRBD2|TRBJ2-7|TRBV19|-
TGTGCCAGTAGTTTAGCGGGAGGGTCCTACGAGCAGTACTTC
CASSLAGGSYEQYF
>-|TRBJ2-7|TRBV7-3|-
TGTGCCAGCAGCTCCCGGGTCGGAACCTACGAGCAGTACTTC
CASSSRVGTYEQYF
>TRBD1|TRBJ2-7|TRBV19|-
TGTGCCAGTAGTGGGGGACAGGGGTCAGACGAGCAGTACTTC
CASSGGQGSDEQYF
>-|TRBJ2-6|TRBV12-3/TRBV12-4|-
TGTGCCAGCAGCTCTCTTGGGGCCAACGTCCTGACTTTC
CASSSLGANVLTF
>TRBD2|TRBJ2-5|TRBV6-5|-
TGTGCCAGCACCGGACTAGCGGGGAGGGAGGAGACCCAGTACTTC
CASTGLAGREETQYF
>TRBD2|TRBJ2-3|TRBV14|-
TGTGCCAGCAGTCTCGGACTAGCGGGGGACCTAGGCACAGATACGCAGTATTTT
CASSLGLAGDLGTDTQYF
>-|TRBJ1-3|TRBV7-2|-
TGTGCCAGCAGCTTGGGAGGCACCCGAAACACCATATATTTT
CASSLGGTRNTIYF
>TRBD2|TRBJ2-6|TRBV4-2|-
TGTGCCAGCAGCCCCCCCGGGACTACGGGGGCCAACGTCCTGACTTTC
CASSPPGTTGANVLTF